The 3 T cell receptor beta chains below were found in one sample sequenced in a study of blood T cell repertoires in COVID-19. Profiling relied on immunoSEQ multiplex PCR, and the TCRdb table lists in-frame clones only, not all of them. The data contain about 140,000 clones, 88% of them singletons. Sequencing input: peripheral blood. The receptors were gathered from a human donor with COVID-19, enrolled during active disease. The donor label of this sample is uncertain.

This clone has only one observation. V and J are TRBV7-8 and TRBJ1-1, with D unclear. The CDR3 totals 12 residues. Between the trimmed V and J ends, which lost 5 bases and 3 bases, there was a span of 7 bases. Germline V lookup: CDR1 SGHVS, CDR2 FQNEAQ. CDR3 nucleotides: TGTGCCAGCAGCCTCTCCTACACTGAAGCTTTCTTT. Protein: CASSLSYTEAFF.

The CDR3: CASSDDRGHEAFF. In DNA, the CDR3 is TGTGCCAGCAGCGACGACAGGGGCCACGAAGCTTTCTTT. The chain links TRBV9 to TRBJ1-1; 8 positions match TRBD1. The germline V gene has CDR1 SGDLS and CDR2 YYNGEE. The trim removed 3 bases at V and 8 bases at J, leaving 6 bases unmatched. The CDR3 sequence is 13 residues long.

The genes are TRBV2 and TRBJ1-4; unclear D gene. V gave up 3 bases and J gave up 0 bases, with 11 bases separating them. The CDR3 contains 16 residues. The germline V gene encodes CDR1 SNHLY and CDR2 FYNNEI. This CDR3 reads CASSDPTGATNEKLFF. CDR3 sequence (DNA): TGTGCCAGCAGTGACCCCACTGGAGCAACTAATGAAAAACTGTTTTTT.